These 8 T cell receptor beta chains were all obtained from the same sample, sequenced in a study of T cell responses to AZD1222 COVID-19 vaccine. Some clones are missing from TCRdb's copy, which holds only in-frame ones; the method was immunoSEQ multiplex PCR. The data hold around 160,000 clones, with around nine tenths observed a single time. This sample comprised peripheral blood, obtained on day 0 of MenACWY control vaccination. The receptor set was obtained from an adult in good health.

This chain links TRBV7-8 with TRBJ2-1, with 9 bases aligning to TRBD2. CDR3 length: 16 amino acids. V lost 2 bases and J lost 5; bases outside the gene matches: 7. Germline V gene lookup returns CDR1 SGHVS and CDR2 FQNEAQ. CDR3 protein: CASSLTSGGPHNEQFF. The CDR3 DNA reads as TGTGCCAGCAGCTTAACGAGCGGGGGGCCCCACAATGAGCAGTTCTTC.

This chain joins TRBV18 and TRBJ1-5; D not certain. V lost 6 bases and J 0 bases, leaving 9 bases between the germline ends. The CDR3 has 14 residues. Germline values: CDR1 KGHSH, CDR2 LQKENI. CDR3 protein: CASSLTDSNQPQHF. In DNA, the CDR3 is TGTGCCAGCTCTTTGACGGATAGCAATCAGCCCCAGCATTTT.

CDR3 sequence reads: CASSQDSYEQYF. The CDR3 DNA reads as TGTGCCAGCAGTCAGGATTCCTACGAGCAGTACTTC. The rearrangement links TRBV6-5 to TRBJ2-7, with no clear D. The V end lost 5 bases, the J end lost 1 base, and 6 bases lay between the germline ends. Germline values: CDR1 MNHEY, CDR2 SVGAGI. The CDR3 runs 12 residues.

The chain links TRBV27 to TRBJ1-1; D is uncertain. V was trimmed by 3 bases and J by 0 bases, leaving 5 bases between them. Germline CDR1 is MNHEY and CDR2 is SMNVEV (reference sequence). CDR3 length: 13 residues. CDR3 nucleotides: TGTGCCAGCAGTTTTCGAATGAACACTGAAGCTTTCTTT. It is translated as CASSFRMNTEAFF.

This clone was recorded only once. The CDR3 spells CASSSRPGLHYEQYF. The CDR3 nucleotides read TGTGCCAGCAGTTCCCGACCGGGACTACACTACGAGCAGTACTTC. The rearrangement joins TRBV27 to TRBJ2-7, with 7 bases fitting TRBD2. The CDR3 is 15 amino acids. Losses at the gene ends were 4 bases for V and 3 bases for J; bases not matched to a gene: 9. The germline CDR1 and CDR2 sequences are MNHEY and SMNVEV (reference sequence).

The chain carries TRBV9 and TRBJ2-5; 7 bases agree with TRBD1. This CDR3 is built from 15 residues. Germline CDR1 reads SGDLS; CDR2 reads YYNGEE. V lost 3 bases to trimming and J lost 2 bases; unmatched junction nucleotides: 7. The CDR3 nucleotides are TGTGCCAGCAGCGGACAGGGTGGGCGTCAAGAGACCCAGTACTTC. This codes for CASSGQGGRQETQYF. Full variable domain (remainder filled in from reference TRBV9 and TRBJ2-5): DSGVTQTPKHLITATGQRVTLRCSPRSGDLSVYWYQQSLDQGLQFLIQYYNGEERAKGNILERFSAQQFPDLHSELNLSSLELGDSALYFCASSGQGGRQETQYFGPGTRLLVL.

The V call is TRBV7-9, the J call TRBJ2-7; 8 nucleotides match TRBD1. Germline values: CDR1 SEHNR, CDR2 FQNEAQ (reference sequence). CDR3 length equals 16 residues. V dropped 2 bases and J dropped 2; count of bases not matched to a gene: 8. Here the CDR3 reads CASSLTQGEGTYEQYF. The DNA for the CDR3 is TGTGCCAGCAGCTTAACACAGGGGGAAGGTACCTACGAGCAGTACTTC.

The CDR3 coding sequence is TGTGCCATCAGAAGGACAGGGCAAGGCTACGAGCAGTACTTC. Its translation is CAIRRTGQGYEQYF. This chain joins TRBV10-3 and TRBJ2-7, with 8 bases that match TRBD1. The V gene's germline CDR1 is ENHRY and CDR2 SYGVKD. The CDR3 covers 14 residues. J gave up 3 bases and V 6 bases, and 7 bases lay outside the gene matches.